This TCR beta chain was documented in a study of T cells after yellow fever vaccination. This clonotype showed up just a few times. As yet, its antigen is unknown. MiXCR was run by TCRdb on the 5' RACE reads, yielding one entry per CDR3 protein. Altogether about 300,000 distinct CDR3 sequences are present, around 6.8% being singletons, with the ten largest covering roughly 19%. General study points: Reappearing after the booster were most of the clones from primary vaccination (96% CD4, 88% CD8).

The V gene lost 4 bases and the J gene lost 0 bases, with 10 bases spanning the gap. CDR3 size: 15 residues. The germline V gene encodes CDR1 SGHTA and CDR2 FQGNSA. This sample comprised PBMCs, obtained approximately 47 days after the first yellow fever vaccination. The rearrangement links TRBV7-2 to TRBJ2-4, with a possible D match to TRBD1 (6 bases). The TCR was taken from a man aged 18 to 29 who received the YFV17D yellow fever vaccine. Here the CDR3 DNA reads TGTGCCAGCAGCTGGACAGTTCTAGCCAAAAACATTCAGTACTTC. It translates to CASSWTVLAKNIQYF.